These 9 T cell receptor beta chains came from one sample sequenced in a study of T cell responses to AZD1222 COVID-19 vaccine. TCRdb's copy holds only in-frame clones and misses some; the assay was immunoSEQ multiplex PCR. The sample holds 80,000 or so clones, about 90% seen once. This specimen consisted of peripheral blood, obtained on day 0 of AZD1222 vaccination. The receptors were sampled from an adult in good health.

The chain carries TRBV4-2 and TRBJ2-1; TRBD2 agrees at 9 bases. The CDR3 extends over 16 amino acids. After removal of 4 bases from V and 7 bases from J, the junction contained 11 bases not matched to a gene. Germline assignment: CDR1 LGHNA and CDR2 YNFKEQ. The CDR3 loop reads CASSLSSSGVENEQFF. The CDR3 region has the DNA TGTGCCAGCAGCCTATCATCTAGCGGGGTGGAAAATGAGCAGTTCTTC.

The rearrangement links TRBV30 to TRBJ2-5; D call uncertain. Germline V gene sequence: CDR1 GTSNPN, CDR2 SVGIG (reference sequence). Trimming removed 2 bases at V and 2 bases at J, with 12 bases between. This CDR3 comprises 14 residues. CDR3 sequence: CAWSPGLGQETQYF. CDR3 nucleotides: TGTGCCTGGAGTCCAGGATTAGGGCAAGAGACCCAGTACTTC.

The V call is TRBV15, the J call TRBJ1-5, with D tentatively TRBD1 (5 bases). The V gene lost 3 bases and the J gene lost 3 bases, with 21 bases spanning the gap. The CDR3 consists of 18 residues. Looked up from germline, CDR1 is LNHNV and CDR2 is YYDKDF (reference sequence). The CDR3 is CATSRWGVPTVTNQPQHF. Here the CDR3 DNA reads TGTGCCACCAGCAGGTGGGGGGTCCCGACAGTCACCAATCAGCCCCAGCATTTT.

The chain has TRBV2 and TRBJ2-2; D call uncertain. The V and J ends lost 8 bases and 1 base respectively, with 11 bases between them. The CDR3 extends over 14 amino acids. CDR1 SNHLY and CDR2 FYNNEI come from the germline V gene. CDR3 residues: CASLVQLNTGELFF. The DNA of the CDR3 is TGTGCCAGCCTGGTCCAATTGAACACCGGGGAGCTGTTTTTT.

The chain combines TRBV7-9 with TRBJ2-3; D is perhaps TRBD2 (6 bases). The length of the CDR3 is 16 residues. CDR1 is SEHNR and CDR2 is FQNEAQ in the germline V gene (reference sequence). Trimming took 0 bases from V and 6 from J, leaving 16 bases between them. This CDR3 is CASSLAWGEDRDTQYF. The CDR3 DNA follows: TGTGCCAGCAGCTTAGCTTGGGGGGAGGATCGTGATACGCAGTATTTT.

The V and J genes are TRBV9 and TRBJ1-2, with 8 bases fitting TRBD1. Germline V lookup: CDR1 SGDLS, CDR2 YYNGEE. This CDR3 has 15 residues. The trim removed 4 bases at V and 0 bases at J, leaving 5 bases unmatched. The CDR3 DNA is TGTGCCAGCAGCTCCCAGGACAGGGCTAACTATGGCTACACCTTC. It codes for CASSSQDRANYGYTF.

The chain recombines TRBV6-5 with TRBJ2-1, with TRBD1 matching 7 bases. The CDR3 is made up of 14 amino acids. Germline lookup yields CDR1 MNHEY and CDR2 SVGAGI. V gave up 7 bases and J gave up 7 bases; unmatched junction bases: 10. The CDR3 region is CASTPRTGGNEQFF. The CDR3 DNA reads as TGTGCCAGCACTCCACGGACAGGTGGAAATGAGCAGTTCTTC.

This chain connects TRBV19 to TRBJ1-3; D might be TRBD1 (5 bases). Trimming removed 4 bases at V and 1 base at J, with 8 bases between. Germline V gives CDR1 LNHDA, CDR2 SQIVND (reference sequence). The CDR3 totals 14 residues. The CDR3 here is CASSRRGSGNTIYF. Written as DNA, the CDR3 is TGTGCCAGTAGTAGGCGGGGGTCTGGAAACACCATATATTTT.

The chain uses TRBV18 and TRBJ1-1; weak D call: TRBD1 (6 bases). The V and J ends lost 1 base and 4 bases respectively, with 10 bases between them. CDR3 length equals 14 residues. Per the germline V gene, CDR1 is KGHSH and CDR2 is LQKENI. CDR3 DNA sequence: TGTGCCAGCTCACCACAACCCAGGGGCACTGAAGCTTTCTTT. Translation gives CASSPQPRGTEAFF.